This T cell receptor (beta chain) appears in the sequencing data of a study of regulatory T cells in long-lasting Graves disease. Arm-PCR of CDR3 regions and iRepertoire HTBI primers were the basis on which TCR beta libraries were built. TCRdb re-called the multiplex PCR reads through MiXCR, storing one row per CDR3 protein. The data show roughly 610,000 distinct CDR3 sequences, around 16% seen once. Turning to this clonotype: What it binds is not known.

Per the germline V gene, CDR1 is KGHDR and CDR2 is SFDVKD. The CDR3 spans 16 residues. The J segment lost 4 bases and the V segment lost 3 bases, leaving 4 bases of the junction unmatched. Time point defined: newly diagnosed GD, antithyroid drugs for less than 3 months. Following extraction of RNA from PBMCs, that RNA was used to make the TCR library. Study observations and caveats: TRBV28, TRBJ1-2 and TRBJ2-5 were segments that persistent disease favored.

These data also featured in a second study, about T cells in Graves' hyperthyroidism and ophthalmopathy.

This receptor was obtained from a young man with Graves disease. V usage is TRBV24-1 and J usage is TRBJ2-1; TRBD1 agrees at 11 bases. Sequenced material: peripheral blood mononuclear cells (PBMCs), taken at new diagnosis, from a patient treated with antithyroid drugs. DNA of the CDR3: TGTGCCACCAGTGATCCCGGGACAGGGGGTTACAATGAGCAGTTCTTC. Amino acid sequence: CATSDPGTGGYNEQFF.